This TCR beta chain was sequenced during a study of shared clonotypes between healthy human individuals (dated by TCRdb to 2020 to 2022). With respect to the entire study: The cohort included three men and a couple of women between 18 and 49 years of age. For each donor, CD4 naive and CD4 memory were each run on three plates, CD8 naive on two plates, and CD8 memory on one plate. To estimate repertoire size and how much clonotype sharing occurs between individuals, the study deeply sequenced the blood TCR repertoires of five healthy adults. Different laboratories and diverse techniques were used to prepare libraries and sequence TCR repertoires, to increase sequencing depth and limit assay-specific biases. Between about 0.9 and 10 billion PBMCs per donor were obtained by leukapheresis.

TCR CDR3 regions were amplified from genomic DNA by multiplex PCR using the deep immunoSEQ assay. Extracted genomic DNA from each cell subset was distributed evenly across all wells of several immunoSEQ 96-well plates, and each plate was treated as a replicate. For sorted subsets, each replicate PCR was loaded with roughly 200 ng genomic DNA, equivalent to about 33,000 T cell genomes. Purified libraries were measured with a Qubit 3.0 fluorometer, size-checked on a Bioanalyzer 2100, and measured again with the KAPA Library Quantification kit. Every immunoSEQ 96-well plate was sequenced on a separate single-read 150-cycle Illumina NextSeq 550 flow cell. In the source study's methods: Because only junctional sequences without quality scores were contained in the immunoSEQ output, filtering matching that applied to full-length reads could not be performed. To assign V/J genes and CDR3, sequences were annotated using PyIR, a Python wrapper for IgBLAST v1.9, with IMGT germline references. Any read was removed if the V/J assignment was weak (E-value above 1e-6), the CDR3 was missing, or the read contained stop codons, out-of-frame junctions, or ambiguous translated residues. V3J clonotypes were defined by identical inferred V gene, J gene, and CDR3 amino acid sequence. To compute the percentage overlap between repertoires, the number of shared unique clonotypes was divided by the size of the smaller repertoire. Three approaches were used to assess repertoire richness: RTK rarefaction, the Chao1 estimator, and Recon v2.1 estimates of unobserved clonotypes. Generation probabilities for all TCRbeta clonotypes obtained by the gDNA method from a handful of donors were computed using OLGA. The immuneACCESS repertoire file appears here via TCRdb, limited to in-frame rearrangements. These files lack a portion of the clones; in checked studies, under half of the deficit traces to unresolved V genes, and the cause of the others is not known. V, J and clone size reflect that table, while D and trimming were determined from the DNA. For this sample the table gives just over 2,000,000 clones, of which 85% to 95% were detected only once. About 0.13% of the sample is taken by the ten largest.

As to this clone: There is no known antigen for this receptor. Qualities for individual bases were not recorded, and no much larger clone is one base off.

Study-level results and caveats: Clonotypes shared by all four sorted-subset donors showed higher generation probabilities than non-shared clonotypes. When four donors were compared, the shared fraction of clonotypes was roughly 4.8% for naive CD4, roughly 3.3% for naive CD8, 2.3% for memory CD4, and approximately 0.4% for memory CD8. Sampling was restricted to blood, and TCR repertoires in tissues likely differ from the TCR repertoires found in blood. Estimated clonotype richness was generally larger for naive than for memory subsets. Based on pairwise subsampling, the degree of clonotype sharing among donors was expected to be affected by sequencing depth. The genetic and exposure-history diversity represented was limited by the small number of donors. Even with the large sequencing depth, rarefaction of the sorted-subset datasets indicated that sequencing was incomplete.

The donors were healthy, HIV-negative adults with no recently reported acute infections or vaccinations. All donors were Caucasian adults living in Nashville, Tennessee, USA. CD4+ T cells were enriched by magnetic negative selection; naive cells were then positively selected on CD45RA, and the negative fraction formed the memory subset. Blood was obtained by leukapheresis, after which PBMCs were separated by Ficoll-Histopaque density gradient centrifugation and cryopreserved in liquid nitrogen vapor phase. Analytical flow cytometry was used to check the purity and quantity of every magnetically sorted T cell population. From each sorted fraction, genomic DNA was isolated and quantified by UV absorbance on a Nanodrop 2000c. The CDR3 starts with the cysteine, ends with the phenylalanine, and has 12 residues. Only CDR3 DNA remains: 36 bases, in frame from the first base. Trimming takes 4 bases from V and 6 bases from J, and the germline ends sit 13 bases apart. Based on the germline V gene (reference sequence), the CDR1 and CDR2 sequences are GTSNPN and SVGIG.

The receptor was derived from a man aged 18 to 29 in good health. The sequenced sample was naive CD4+ T cells sorted from blood. The sample's cell subset or site, from its label and the paper: CD45RA+ positively selected. This sequence uses TRBV30 and TRBJ2-7, with an unclear D gene assignment. The nucleotide sequence reads TGTGCCTGGAACCCGGGTAGCCGCGAGCAGTACTTC. It translates as CAWNPGSREQYF. The variable domain in full, with residues beyond the CDR3 obtained from the reference TRBV30 and TRBJ2-7 genes, is SQTIHQWPATLVQPVGSPLSLECTVEGTSNPNLYWYRQAAGRGLQLLFYSVGIGQISSEVPQNLSASRPQDRQFILSSKKLLLSDSGFYLCAWNPGSREQYFGPGTRLTVT.